This T cell receptor (beta chain) was sequenced in a study of cytomegalovirus exposure and HLA in healthy donors. Study-wide results and limits: Serostatus for CMV was the only available immune exposure information.

This CDR3 is 14 amino acids long. A word on this clone: The antigen remains undetermined.

The primer mix had 60 Vbeta and 13 Jbeta primers. TCRdb's table, derived via immunoSEQ multiplex PCR, lists solely in-frame clones and lacks some. This repertoire shows about 170,000 clones, about 76% found once; its top ten account for roughly 2%. The chain is built from TRBV12-2 and TRBJ2-7; the DNA was not used to check the table's D call, TRBD2. TRBV12-2 is given as a pseudogene. The receptor was isolated from a female donor in good health and CMV-seronegative. Sequencing used PBMCs. The CDR3 reads CASRLGSGRHEQYF. The CDR3 DNA is TGTGCAAGTCGCTTAGGTAGCGGGAGGCACGAGCAGTACTTC.